This TCR beta chain emerged from a study of blood T cell repertoires in COVID-19. About the study: The cDNA or gDNA used as material had been derived from T cells, B-cell-depleted T cells, or PBMCs.

Trimming pared 2 bases from V and 7 bases from J, leaving 15 bases between. Germline V gene data show CDR1 as SGHTA and CDR2 as FQGNSA. The CDR3 length is 16 residues. The data were produced by immunoSEQ multiplex PCR, yet TCRdb's version contains in-frame clones alone and is incomplete. The sample consists of 110,000 to 150,000 clones, 80% of them appearing once. Input material: peripheral blood. V gene TRBV7-2 combines with J gene TRBJ1-6; D remains ambiguous. This TCR was sampled from a woman aged 45-60 years with acute or convalescent COVID-19. CDR3: CASSLNPVEENSPLHF. CDR3 nucleotide sequence: TGTGCCAGCAGCTTAAACCCCGTAGAAGAAAATTCACCCCTCCACTTT. The full variable domain, completed using reference TRBV7-2 and TRBJ1-6, is GAGVSQSPSNKVTEKGKDVELRCDPISGHTALYWYRQSLGQGLEFLIYFQGNSAPDKSGLPSDRFSAERTGGSVSTLTIQRTQQEDSAVYLCASSLNPVEENSPLHFGNGTRLTVT.